The 18 T cell receptor beta chains reported below all come from one sample, sequenced in a study of cytomegalovirus exposure and HLA in healthy donors. The PCR had 60 Vbeta and 13 Jbeta primers. Profiling relied on immunoSEQ multiplex PCR, and the TCRdb table lists in-frame clones only, not all of them. This sample carries some 120,000 clones, 75% to 85% of them seen once, and the ten largest clones take approximately 9.1%. The sequencing input was PBMCs. The receptors here all came from a woman in her forties or fifties in good health and CMV-seropositive.

V and J are TRBV4-3 and TRBJ2-5; 11 bases line up with TRBD2. J lost 3 bases, V lost 0 bases, and 9 bases had no gene match. From germline, CDR1 is LGHNA and CDR2 YSLEER. The CDR3 contains 18 residues. In DNA, the CDR3 is TGCGCCAGCAGCCAAGATATCGGGCTAGCGGGGGGAAAAGAGACCCAGTACTTC. This sequence encodes CASSQDIGLAGGKETQYF.

There are a few counts of this clone. The chain links TRBV6-6 to TRBJ2-7; D may be TRBD2 (6 bases). The CDR3 is made up of 15 amino acids. V was pared by 6 bases and J by 1 base, with 16 bases between. Germline V lookup: CDR1 MNHNY, CDR2 SVGAGI (reference sequence). The CDR3 nucleotides are TGTGCCAGCAGCTCCCCCGGGGGTGGATCCTACGAGCAGTACTTC. Amino acid sequence: CASSSPGGGSYEQYF.

The chain joins TRBV21-1 to TRBJ2-7; the table gives TRBD2 as D, unverified against the DNA. TRBV21-1 is a recognized pseudogene. This CDR3 has 13 residues. This CDR3 is CASSPCRVHEQYF. The CDR3 bases are TGTGCCAGCAGCCCTTGTCGAGTCCACGAGCAGTACTTC.

This rearrangement joins TRBV27 to TRBJ2-1, with D unresolved. The length of the CDR3 is 15 residues. V was pared by 3 bases and J by 6 bases, with 15 bases between. The germline gives CDR1 MNHEY, CDR2 SMNVEV (reference sequence). CDR3: CASSLGEAQFNEQFF. CDR3 bases: TGTGCCAGCAGTTTGGGCGAAGCCCAATTCAATGAGCAGTTCTTC.

The chain carries TRBV6-5 and TRBJ1-1, with TRBD1 as a possible D gene (5 bases). The CDR3 has 15 residues. Trimming shortened V by 5 bases and J by 1 base, and 14 bases separated the two germline ends. Germline V gene sequence: CDR1 MNHEY, CDR2 SVGAGI. Here the CDR3 reads CASSRFTGGNTEAFF. CDR3 bases: TGTGCCAGCAGTAGATTTACAGGTGGGAACACTGAAGCTTTCTTT.

The chain recombines TRBV7-9 with TRBJ1-3, with D unclear. The V and J ends lost 5 bases and 7 bases respectively, with 15 bases between them. The CDR3 length is 14 residues. Per the germline V gene, CDR1 is SEHNR and CDR2 is FQNEAQ (reference sequence). For the CDR3, the DNA is TGTGCCAGCAGCCCCTCGGGGTTGGACAACACCATATATTTT. This encodes CASSPSGLDNTIYF.

CDR3 protein: CASSYAGTSNEKLFF. In DNA, the CDR3 is TGTGCCAGCAGCTACGCCGGGACTTCTAATGAAAAACTGTTTTTT. The V gene is TRBV21-1, the J gene TRBJ1-4. TRBV21-1 is a listed pseudogene. The CDR3 is 15 residues long.

This chain connects TRBV7-3 to TRBJ2-1; no definite D call. CDR1 and CDR2 (germline): SGHTA, FQGTGA. Trimming removed 5 bases from V and 4 bases from J, with 15 bases in between. The CDR3 spans 15 residues. The chain's CDR3 is CASSPSGGKYNEQFF. The DNA for the CDR3 is TGTGCCAGCAGCCCTAGTGGCGGAAAATACAATGAGCAGTTCTTC.

This clone has only a few counts. This sequence joins TRBV6-5 and TRBJ1-5; D not certain. This CDR3 is built from 13 residues. Trimming removed 0 bases at V and 9 bases at J, with 9 bases between. Per germline, CDR1 MNHEY and CDR2 SVGAGI. CDR3 bases: TGTGCCAGCAGTTACTCAGCGGATGGGCCCCAGCATTTT. As protein: CASSYSADGPQHF.

This rearrangement joins TRBV30 to TRBJ1-2; D is perhaps TRBD1 (5 bases). V gave up 1 base and J gave up 2 bases, with 5 bases separating them. This CDR3 has 12 residues. CDR1 is GTSNPN, CDR2 SVGIG, per germline (reference sequence). The CDR3 nucleotides read TGTGCCTGGAGTGGGGGCAACTATGGCTACACCTTC. Translated: CAWSGGNYGYTF.

The CDR3 sequence: CAWSPGHGQPQHF. In DNA, the CDR3 is TGTGCCTGGAGTCCTGGTCACGGTCAGCCCCAGCATTTT. This chain uses TRBV30 with TRBJ1-5; D remains ambiguous. The CDR3 extends over 13 amino acids. CDR1 is GTSNPN, CDR2 SVGIG, per germline (reference sequence). V dropped 2 bases and J dropped 6 bases, with 11 bases sitting between them.

In nucleotides, the CDR3 is TGTGCCAGCAGTGATGTCGGGTCAGGGGCAAACAATGAGCAGTTCTTC. Translation gives CASSDVGSGANNEQFF. The genes are TRBV25-1 and TRBJ2-1; weak D call: TRBD1 (6 bases). CDR1 and CDR2 (germline): MGHDK, SYGVNS. Trimming took off 3 bases at V and 5 bases at J, with 17 bases between the two ends. The CDR3 extends over 16 amino acids.

V and J are TRBV4-1 and TRBJ1-5; TRBD1 matches 8 bases. The CDR3 is 17 amino acids. Germline trimming cut 4 bases from V and 2 bases from J; bases unmatched to any gene: 10. CDR1 is MGHRA and CDR2 is YSYEKL in the germline V gene. CDR3 in amino acids: CASSRSPGQEGNQPQHF. The CDR3 DNA sequence: TGCGCCAGCAGCCGATCACCGGGACAGGAAGGCAATCAGCCCCAGCATTTT.

The chain combines TRBV7-2 with TRBJ2-7; D not resolved. The CDR3 sequence is 13 residues long. V lost 8 bases to trimming and J lost 3 bases, with 14 bases between them. Germline V gene sequence: CDR1 SGHTA, CDR2 FQGNSA. The CDR3 here is CASSPQVGYEQYF. DNA for the CDR3: TGTGCCAGCTCGCCTCAGGTGGGCTACGAGCAGTACTTC.

This sequence joins TRBV6-4 and TRBJ2-1, with D unclear. Between the trimmed V and J ends, which lost 4 bases and 2 bases, there was a span of 21 bases. The V gene's germline CDR1 is MRHNA and CDR2 SNTAGT. The CDR3 loop spans 18 amino acids. CDR3 sequence (DNA): TGTGCCAGCAGTGCCTCGTGGAGCGCCTCCCGCGCCTACAATGAGCAGTTCTTC. Translating it yields CASSASWSASRAYNEQFF.

Only a few counts were recorded for this clone. The genes are TRBV6-5 and TRBJ2-5, with D perhaps TRBD1 (6 bases). The CDR3 totals 14 residues. Germline assignment: CDR1 MNHEY and CDR2 SVGAGI. V was pared by 2 bases and J by 6 bases, with 13 bases between. The CDR3 reads CASSYRPGEKTQYF. DNA of the CDR3: TGTGCCAGCAGTTACAGGCCAGGGGAAAAGACCCAGTACTTC.

The chain uses TRBV27 and TRBJ2-7, with TRBD2 identical over 7 bases. The CDR3 contains 12 residues. The V gene's germline CDR1 is MNHEY and CDR2 SMNVEV (reference sequence). CDR3 amino acids: CVVRSSGYEQYF. The CDR3 DNA reads TGTGTCGTGAGGTCTAGCGGCTACGAGCAGTACTTC.

The rearrangement links TRBV7-8 to TRBJ2-7; weak D call: TRBD2 (5 bases). V was trimmed by 6 bases and J by 7 bases, leaving 22 bases between them. From germline, CDR1 is SGHVS and CDR2 FQNEAQ. The CDR3 length is 15 residues. The DNA for the CDR3 is TGTGCCAGCAGGGGAATGGCGGGCCCCCGAGGAGAGCAGTACTTC. Protein: CASRGMAGPRGEQYF.